The subject of this entry is one T cell receptor (beta chain). In this sample, this clonotype turned up a few times. The clone's antigen remains unknown. Base-call qualities are not available, and no considerably larger clone is one nucleotide away. The label giving this sample's treatment or condition can be read as: allogeneic hematopoietic cell transplantation with graft depleted of TCRalphabeta T cells and CD19 B cells. TCRalphabeta/CD19-depleted allogeneic hematopoietic cell grafts were given to the transplant recipients, all of whom were children. The source of the sample is a study of T-cell reconstitution after alpha-beta-depleted transplantation in children (dated by TCRdb to about 2016). General notes on the study: Using TCR repertoire profiling, the study followed T-cell immune reconstitution in a quantitative way in children after TCRalphabeta/CD19-depleted allogeneic hematopoietic cell transplantation.

Library preparation was by PCR. The sequencer was an Illumina HiSeq 2500. TCR libraries were prepared with molecular barcoding, using unique molecular identifiers to normalize TCRbeta repertoire quantification. The public reads were reprocessed in TCRdb via fastp at Q25 and MiXCR, keeping in-frame beta chains. Every entry covers one CDR3 protein and lists the most common genes and DNA from its rows. This sample is represented by a few hundred thousand distinct CDR3 sequences; about 25% of them were singletons. The ten largest clones represent approximately 2.5% of the sample. The full study reports these points: Apparently early alphabetaT-cell count recovery about two months after transplant reportedly relied on only several hundred rapidly expanded clones derived from non-depleted graft cells. Hyperexpanded clone frequencies declined over subsequent months; after one year, T-cell counts and TCRbeta diversity were mostly attributed to newly produced T cells. In some patients, the high TCRbeta diversity seen at day 60 was put down to recipient T cells and intrathymic progenitors that had survived conditioning.

The CDR3 holds 15 amino acids from the cysteine to the phenylalanine. Of the read, only the CDR3 DNA is kept; its 45 bases are in frame from base 1. Here V drops 0 bases and J drops 4 bases, and the junction holds 5 bases not matched to any gene. As encoded in the germline V gene (reference sequence), CDR1 is LGHDT while CDR2 is YNNKEL. This material consisted of PBMCs, taken before TCRalphabeta/CD19-depleted stem cell transplant. This TCR derives from a girl between 2 and 10 years old with Fanconi anemia, due to receive a stem cell transplant. Recombination joined TRBV3-1 with TRBJ2-7; TRBD1 aligns with 8 central bases. The CDR3 is CASSQERTGIYEQYF. The nucleotide sequence reads as follows: TGTGCCAGCAGCCAAGAGAGGACAGGGATTTACGAGCAGTACTTC.